The next 10 T cell receptor beta chains were all read from a single sample in a study of CD8 T cells in ankylosing spondylitis. Study-level results: Characteristic, it appeared, of ankylosing spondylitis blood was a TCR beta motif of about eight highly homologous variants.

MiXCR, applied by TCRdb to the 5' RACE reads, yields one record per CDR3 protein. Among some 800,000 distinct CDR3 sequences listed, 12% were seen once. Their antigens are not known. Material: blood, either unsorted or a sorted T cell fraction (not recorded which). The receptors derive from a male donor with ankylosing spondylitis.

The V gene is TRBV7-2, the J gene TRBJ1-3, with TRBD1 matching over 7 bases. J gave up 3 bases and V 3 bases, and 8 bases lay outside the gene matches. Germline values: CDR1 SGHTA, CDR2 FQGNSA. The CDR3 totals 16 residues. CDR3 loop: CASSLYRGPNGNTIYF. The CDR3 bases are TGTGCCAGCAGCTTGTATAGGGGGCCGAATGGAAACACCATATATTTT.

At least ten counts were recorded for this clonotype. V usage is TRBV20-1 and J usage is TRBJ1-1; D remains unclear. Germline CDR1 is DFQATT and CDR2 is SNEGSKA (reference sequence). Between the trimmed V and J ends, which lost 5 bases and 3 bases, there was a span of 13 bases. CDR3 length: 13 residues. The CDR3 region has the DNA TGCAGTGCTTATCCCGACGGATACACTGAAGCTTTCTTT. Its protein product is CSAYPDGYTEAFF.

This clonotype was counted only a few times. The gene calls are TRBV5-1 and TRBJ2-7, with 7 bases lining up with TRBD1. Germline-derived CDR1 and CDR2 are SGHRS and YFSETQ. With V trimmed by 5 bases and J by 5 bases, 13 bases remained unmatched. CDR3 length equals 15 residues. The CDR3 loop reads CASSHRLQGRHEQYF. The CDR3 nucleotides read TGCGCCAGCAGTCATAGACTACAGGGGAGACACGAGCAGTACTTC. Supplemented by reference TRBV5-1 and TRBJ2-7, the full variable domain reads KAGVTQTPRYLIKTRGQQVTLSCSPISGHRSVSWYQQTPGQGLQFLFEYFSETQRNKGNFPGRFSGRQFSNSRSEMNVSTLELGDSALYLCASSHRLQGRHEQYFGPGTRLTVT.

DNA of the CDR3: TGCGCCAGTCAGGGGGGAGATACGCAGTATTTT. Residues: CASQGGDTQYF. The V call is TRBV10-1, the J call TRBJ2-3, with a weak D call TRBD1 (7 bases). The CDR3 is 11 residues long. Trimming removed 9 bases at V and 5 bases at J, with 9 bases between. CDR1 and CDR2 (germline): WNHNN, SYGVQD (reference sequence).

This clonotype was observed at least ten times. The chain carries TRBV6-1 and TRBJ1-2, with a weak D call TRBD1 (5 bases). This CDR3 region has 16 residues. The V end was cut by 6 bases, the J end by 4 bases, with 21 bases between. Germline CDR1 MNHNS, CDR2 SASEGT. The CDR3 DNA follows: TGTGCCAGCAGGCTGGGACCTCAGCTAGACCGCTATGGCTACACCTTC. Translation gives CASRLGPQLDRYGYTF.

This clonotype was counted between two and nine times. The chain joins TRBV20-1 to TRBJ2-3; D is perhaps TRBD2 (7 bases). V was shortened by 1 base and J by 5 bases, with 13 bases between the two germline ends. Germline loops: CDR1 DFQATT, CDR2 SNEGSKA (reference sequence). The CDR3 is 14 residues long. As DNA, the CDR3 is TGCAGTGCTAGAGGCGGGGGCCAGGGAGATACGCAGTATTTT. It codes for CSARGGGQGDTQYF.

The gene calls are TRBV4-1 and TRBJ2-3; D gene unclear. The CDR3 runs 13 residues. V was trimmed by 0 bases and J by 5 bases, leaving 6 bases between them. The germline V gene has CDR1 MGHRA and CDR2 YSYEKL. In nucleotides, the CDR3 is TGCGCCAGCAGCCAAGAGTTGGTAGATACGCAGTATTTT. Protein product: CASSQELVDTQYF.

There are many counts of this clonotype. The rearrangement joins TRBV5-1 to TRBJ2-1; no reliable D call. The V gene's germline CDR1 is SGHRS and CDR2 YFSETQ. The CDR3 is 14 amino acids. V was cut by 0 bases and J by 5 bases, with 9 bases left in between. The CDR3 is CASSLVLLDNEQFF. The CDR3 nucleotides are TGCGCCAGCAGCTTGGTACTCCTTGACAATGAGCAGTTCTTC. The variable domain in full, with the rest retrieved from reference TRBV5-1 and TRBJ2-1, is KAGVTQTPRYLIKTRGQQVTLSCSPISGHRSVSWYQQTPGQGLQFLFEYFSETQRNKGNFPGRFSGRQFSNSRSEMNVSTLELGDSALYLCASSLVLLDNEQFFGPGTRLTVL.

CDR3 coding DNA: TGTGCCAGCAGTTTATCGACAGCTGATCAGCCCCAGCATTTT. It yields the protein CASSLSTADQPQHF. The chain employs TRBV27 and TRBJ1-5; possibly TRBD1 for D (5 bases). The CDR3 loop spans 14 amino acids. V was pared by 0 bases and J by 5 bases, with 8 bases between. CDR1 is MNHEY and CDR2 is SMNVEV in the germline V gene (reference sequence).

The gene calls are TRBV28 and TRBJ1-2, with 7 bases aligning to TRBD1. Germline CDR1 MDHEN, CDR2 SYDVKM. The length of the CDR3 is 13 residues. With V trimmed by 3 bases and J by 8 bases, 6 bases remained unmatched. The CDR3 loop is CASSLDRPKGYTF. DNA of the CDR3: TGTGCCAGCAGTTTGGACAGGCCAAAAGGCTACACCTTC.